This T cell receptor beta chain was sequenced in a study of blood T cell repertoires in COVID-19 (dated by TCRdb to about 2020). A note on the overall study: Samples covering the acute and convalescent phases of COVID-19 were provided by collaborators in the United States, Italy and Spain. The prospective study material was composed of cDNA or gDNA derived from T cells, B-cell-depleted T cells, or PBMCs. Deeply sampled blood TCRbeta repertoires from subjects exposed to, actively infected with, or recovered from COVID-19 were included in the dataset. The repertoires were made available in a free public database intended to serve as a resource for research on the immune response to SARS-CoV-2. The samples were drawn from the first 160 participants of the ongoing ImmuneRACE study and from 950 to 1,500 subjects provided by 6 global collaborators. The sample metadata nearly always contained a de-identified subject ID, COVID-19 status, age in years and sex. HLA class I and class II types, where available, came from metadata supplied by the sample provider rather than from assay-based typing. Study-level results and caveats: The quantity of clinical and demographic metadata differed by source and by participant and was supplied without curation.

TCRbeta CDR3 regions were amplified from genomic DNA using the immunoSEQ Assay, a bias-controlled multiplex PCR. In the source study's methods: Nucleated cell counts per sample were estimated from amplification of reference gene primers within the assay. To quantify the absolute abundance of each unique TCRbeta CDR3 rearrangement, sequence reads were collapsed and filtered. For each sample, productive Simpson clonality was calculated as the square root of Simpson's diversity index across productive rearrangements. The table was pulled from immuneACCESS by TCRdb, which kept in-frame rearrangements only. Such tables lose some clones; where checked, under half of the loss comes from unresolved V genes, and the rest has no known cause. That table supplies the V and J calls and clone size; D and trimming were determined from the DNA. The sample table holds over 250,000 clones, of which 90% were seen once. Roughly 2.6% of the sample is held by the ten biggest clonotypes.

Participants in the prospective study were enrolled through a virtual design, were aged roughly 18 to 100 years, and lived in under 25 United States geographic areas. In the prospective study, cohorts were assigned on the basis of participant-reported clinical history obtained from a screening survey and a study questionnaire. Recovered participants in ImmuneRACE Cohort 3 were defined as having two consecutive negative NP/OP PCR tests, clearance from a healthcare professional, or resolution of symptoms. Each participant in the prospective study had whole blood, serum and a nasopharyngeal or oropharyngeal swab collected by mobile phlebotomists. Participants in the prospective study had the option to provide additional blood draws and questionnaires over a roughly 2-month period. Blood samples from the prospective study were shipped frozen or at room temperature prior to DNA extraction. A word on this clone: Its recognized antigen is unknown. Base qualities are not at hand, and no much larger clone is one base apart.

The germline V gene (reference sequence) yields SEHNR for CDR1 and FQNEAQ for CDR2. The CDR3 contains 15 residues, cysteine and phenylalanine counted. The DNA shown is the 45-base CDR3, in frame from base 1. Between the V and J ends, shortened by 1 base and 2 bases respectively, the junction contains 12 bases. The sample comprised PBMCs or T cells enriched from blood (not recorded which). The chain is encoded by TRBV7-9 joined to TRBJ2-7, with TRBD2 tentatively as D gene (6 bases match). The source is a man in his 60s who had recovered from COVID-19. DNA sequence: TGTGCCAGCAGCTTAGACCCCGGAGGGACCTACGAGCAGTACTTC. The translation is CASSLDPGGTYEQYF.